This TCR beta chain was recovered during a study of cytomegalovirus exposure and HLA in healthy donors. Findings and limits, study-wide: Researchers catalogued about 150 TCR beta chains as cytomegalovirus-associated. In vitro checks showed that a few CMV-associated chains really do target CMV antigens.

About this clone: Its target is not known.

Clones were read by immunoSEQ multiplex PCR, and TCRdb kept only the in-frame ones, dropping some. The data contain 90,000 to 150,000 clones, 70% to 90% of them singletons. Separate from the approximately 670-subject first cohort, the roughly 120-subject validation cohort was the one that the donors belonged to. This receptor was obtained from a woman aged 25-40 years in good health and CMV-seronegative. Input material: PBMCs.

As DNA, the CDR3 is TGTGCCAGCAGTGGGTGGACAGGGGATAAGGCCCAGTACTTC. Protein product: CASSGWTGDKAQYF. The chain is built from TRBV6-8 and TRBJ2-5, with 9 bases identical to TRBD1. Germline V gene sequence: CDR1 MNHGY, CDR2 SAAAGT. The CDR3 runs to 14 residues. J lost 9 bases, V lost 5 bases, and 10 bases had no gene match.